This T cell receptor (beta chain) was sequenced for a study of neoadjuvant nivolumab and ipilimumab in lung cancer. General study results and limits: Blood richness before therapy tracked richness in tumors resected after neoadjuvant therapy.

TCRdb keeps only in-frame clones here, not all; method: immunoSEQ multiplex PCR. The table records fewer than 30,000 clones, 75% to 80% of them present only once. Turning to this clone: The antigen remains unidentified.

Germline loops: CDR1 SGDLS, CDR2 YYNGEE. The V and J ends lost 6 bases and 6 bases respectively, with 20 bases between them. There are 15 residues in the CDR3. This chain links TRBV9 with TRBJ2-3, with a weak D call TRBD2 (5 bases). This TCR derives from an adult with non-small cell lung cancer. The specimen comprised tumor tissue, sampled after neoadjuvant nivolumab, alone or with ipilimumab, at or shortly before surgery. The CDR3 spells CASTLTPSSSDTQYF. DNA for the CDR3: TGTGCCAGCACTCTGACCCCCTCTAGCTCCGATACGCAGTATTTT.